Listed below are T cell receptor beta chains from one sample, sequenced in a study of cytomegalovirus exposure and HLA in healthy donors. TCRdb's table, derived via immunoSEQ multiplex PCR, lists solely in-frame clones and lacks some. The data show approximately 120,000 clones, around 68% seen once. The sequencing input was PBMCs. The receptors were gathered from a man between 40 and 49 years old in good health and CMV-seropositive. CDR3s include the opening cysteine and the closing phenylalanine or tryptophan. The order of the fields is D gene, J gene, V gene, clone size, CDR3 DNA, CDR3 protein. A D gene is named only where the DNA matches it firmly. The size of a clone is reported for some rows only, either as once, few or many, or as a class for expanded clones.

D gene: NA
J gene: TRBJ1-1
V gene: TRBV2
clone size: NA
CDR3 DNA: TGTGCCAGCAGTGAAGAAGCGTCGGGGAACACTGAAGCTTTCTTT
CDR3 protein: CASSEEASGNTEAFF

D gene: NA
J gene: TRBJ1-5
V gene: TRBV2
clone size: few
CDR3 DNA: TGTGCCAGCAGTGAATTAAGCAATCAGCCCCAGCATTTT
CDR3 protein: CASSELSNQPQHF

D gene: TRBD1
J gene: TRBJ2-7
V gene: TRBV7-9
clone size: few
CDR3 DNA: TGTGCCAGCAGCTTAGAAGGACAGGGGGCCCACGAGCAGTACTTC
CDR3 protein: CASSLEGQGAHEQYF

D gene: NA
J gene: TRBJ2-1
V gene: TRBV5-1
clone size: NA
CDR3 DNA: TGCGCCAGCAACCCGACTGACTATCCCAGCTCCTACAATGAGCAGTTCTTC
CDR3 protein: CASNPTDYPSSYNEQFF

D gene: NA
J gene: TRBJ2-3
V gene: TRBV6-5
clone size: once
CDR3 DNA: TGTGCCAGCAGTTACGGTTCTGCGTCTAGCACAGATACGCAGTATTTT
CDR3 protein: CASSYGSASSTDTQYF

D gene: TRBD1
J gene: TRBJ2-4
V gene: TRBV19
clone size: few
CDR3 DNA: TGTGCCAGCCAGGCGGGACAGGGTCGAAACATTCAGTACTTC
CDR3 protein: CASQAGQGRNIQYF

D gene: TRBD1
J gene: TRBJ2-7
V gene: TRBV5-1
clone size: few
CDR3 DNA: TGCGCCAGCAGCTTGGTAAACAGGGGGTCCTACGAGCAGTACTTC
CDR3 protein: CASSLVNRGSYEQYF

D gene: NA
J gene: TRBJ1-2
V gene: TRBV19
clone size: NA
CDR3 DNA: TGTGCCAGTAGTGCGTTCAGGCAAGTGGGCTATGGCTACACCTTC
CDR3 protein: CASSAFRQVGYGYTF

D gene: NA
J gene: TRBJ2-3
V gene: TRBV19
clone size: once
CDR3 DNA: TGTGCCAGTAGTAAGAGGGTTGGAGATACGCAGTATTTT
CDR3 protein: CASSKRVGDTQYF

D gene: NA
J gene: TRBJ2-7
V gene: TRBV15
clone size: few
CDR3 DNA: TGTGCCACCAGCAGAGATGGTGCCAGAAGATCCTACGAGCAGTACTTC
CDR3 protein: CATSRDGARRSYEQYF

D gene: NA
J gene: TRBJ2-5
V gene: TRBV7-2
clone size: NA
CDR3 DNA: TGTGCCAGCAGCTTAGGGGCGCTGAAAGAGACCCAGTACTTC
CDR3 protein: CASSLGALKETQYF

D gene: NA
J gene: TRBJ2-1
V gene: TRBV28
clone size: NA
CDR3 DNA: TGTGCCAGCAGTTTGAGAGGTGGAGCGTACAATGAGCAGTTCTTC
CDR3 protein: CASSLRGGAYNEQFF

D gene: TRBD2
J gene: TRBJ2-1
V gene: TRBV29-1
clone size: NA
CDR3 DNA: TGCAGCGTTGACCGCGCGGGGGGAGGCGATGAGCAGTTCTTC
CDR3 protein: CSVDRAGGGDEQFF

D gene: NA
J gene: TRBJ2-1
V gene: TRBV11-2
clone size: few
CDR3 DNA: TGTGCCAGCAGCTCCTTGCAGGGACAACCGATGTACAATGAGCAGTTCTTC
CDR3 protein: CASSSLQGQPMYNEQFF

D gene: TRBD1
J gene: TRBJ2-7
V gene: TRBV5-1
clone size: once
CDR3 DNA: TGCGCCAGCAGCCGAACAGGGGGATCGGACGAGCAGTACTTC
CDR3 protein: CASSRTGGSDEQYF

D gene: TRBD1
J gene: TRBJ2-1
V gene: TRBV9
clone size: NA
CDR3 DNA: TGTGCCAGCAGCGTAGCTCCTCCGGGGACAGGGGGCAATGAGCAGTTCTTC
CDR3 protein: CASSVAPPGTGGNEQFF

D gene: NA
J gene: TRBJ1-5
V gene: TRBV19
clone size: NA
CDR3 DNA: TGTGCCAGTAGTATACAGGGACAACTCAATCAGCCCCAGCATTTT
CDR3 protein: CASSIQGQLNQPQHF

D gene: NA
J gene: TRBJ2-1
V gene: TRBV25-1
clone size: NA
CDR3 DNA: TGTGCCAGCAGTCCCCCTAGACTAGTTGGTGAGCAGTTCTTC
CDR3 protein: CASSPPRLVGEQFF

D gene: TRBD1
J gene: TRBJ1-5
V gene: TRBV9
clone size: NA
CDR3 DNA: TGTGCCAGCAGCTACAGGGGGCAGGGACAGCCCCAGCATTTT
CDR3 protein: CASSYRGQGQPQHF

D gene: NA
J gene: TRBJ1-5
V gene: TRBV6-1
clone size: NA
CDR3 DNA: TGTGCCAGCAGGACAGTAGGAAATCAGCCCCAGCATTTT
CDR3 protein: CASRTVGNQPQHF

D gene: NA
J gene: TRBJ2-3
V gene: TRBV5-6
clone size: NA
CDR3 DNA: TGTGCCAGCCGGGGTAGGCTTTTCACAGATACGCAGTATTTT
CDR3 protein: CASRGRLFTDTQYF

D gene: NA
J gene: TRBJ2-5
V gene: TRBV15
clone size: NA
CDR3 DNA: TGTGCCACCAGCAGAGAAGGGGTTGAGACCCAGTACTTC
CDR3 protein: CATSREGVETQYF

D gene: NA
J gene: TRBJ2-2
V gene: TRBV11-3
clone size: NA
CDR3 DNA: TGTGCCAGCAGCCAAGGGGGGGGAATGAACACCGGGGAGCTGTTTTTT
CDR3 protein: CASSQGGGMNTGELFF

D gene: TRBD2
J gene: TRBJ2-7
V gene: TRBV27
clone size: once
CDR3 DNA: TGTGCCAGCAGTTTATCGGGGACTAGCGGGGCCTACGAGCAGTACTTC
CDR3 protein: CASSLSGTSGAYEQYF

D gene: TRBD2
J gene: TRBJ2-5
V gene: TRBV5-1
clone size: few
CDR3 DNA: TGCGCCAGCAGCTTGACGGGGCAAGCGGGGGCCCTGGAGACCCAGTACTTC
CDR3 protein: CASSLTGQAGALETQYF

D gene: TRBD1
J gene: TRBJ2-5
V gene: TRBV19
clone size: NA
CDR3 DNA: TGTGCCACCGGACCGGGACAGGGTTTAGAGACCCAGTACTTC
CDR3 protein: CATGPGQGLETQYF

D gene: TRBD1
J gene: TRBJ1-5
V gene: TRBV5-1
clone size: NA
CDR3 DNA: TGCGCCAGCAGCCCGACAGGGACGGGTCAGCCCCAGCATTTT
CDR3 protein: CASSPTGTGQPQHF